These T cell receptor beta chains were read from a single sample in a study of technical replicates of blood from several donors. This table comes from immunoSEQ multiplex PCR, and its TCRdb copy is limited to in-frame clones, with some not included. The sample shows tens of thousands of clones, 80% to 95% of them seen only once. Input material: T cells isolated from PBMCs. These receptors came from a human donor in good health. The CDR3 runs from the conserved cysteine through the conserved F or W. Each record gives: J gene, D gene, clone size, V gene, CDR3 length, CDR3 DNA, CDR3 protein. The D gene is left open where the match is weak. Where a row states a size, it is once, few, many or the class of an expanded clone; other rows omit it.

j_gene: TRBJ1-5
d_gene: NA
abundance: NA
v_gene: TRBV6-5
len: 15
CDR3nt: TGTGCCAGCAGCCCCGGTCCATGGGGGCGGCAGCCCCAGCATTTT
CDR3aa: CASSPGPWGRQPQHF

j_gene: TRBJ1-2
d_gene: NA
abundance: once
v_gene: TRBV4-1
len: 15
CDR3nt: TGCGCCAGCAGCCATAACCGGGAGATTAACTATGGCTACACCTTC
CDR3aa: CASSHNREINYGYTF

j_gene: TRBJ2-7
d_gene: NA
abundance: once
v_gene: TRBV25-1
len: 15
CDR3nt: TGTGCCAGCAGTGAAGTATCAGCGGTAAGCCAGGAGCAGTACTTC
CDR3aa: CASSEVSAVSQEQYF

j_gene: TRBJ2-1
d_gene: TRBD1
abundance: once
v_gene: TRBV7-3
len: 13
CDR3nt: TGTGCCAGCAGCTCGACTAAGGGGGCGGAGCAGTTCTTC
CDR3aa: CASSSTKGAEQFF

j_gene: TRBJ2-1
d_gene: NA
abundance: NA
v_gene: TRBV10-3
len: 12
CDR3nt: TGTGCCATCAGCGAGACAGACAATGAGCAGTTCTTC
CDR3aa: CAISETDNEQFF

j_gene: TRBJ1-4
d_gene: TRBD1
abundance: once
v_gene: TRBV28
len: 16
CDR3nt: TGTGCCAGCAGCTCCTTAGGGACAGCTATGAGCGAAAAACTGTTTTTT
CDR3aa: CASSSLGTAMSEKLFF

j_gene: TRBJ1-2
d_gene: TRBD1
abundance: NA
v_gene: TRBV29-1
len: 14
CDR3nt: TGCAGCGTTGCGCAGCAGGGGGTTGGCTATGGCTACACCTTC
CDR3aa: CSVAQQGVGYGYTF

j_gene: TRBJ2-3
d_gene: NA
abundance: NA
v_gene: TRBV9
len: 15
CDR3nt: TGTGCCAGTGCCCGGTGGGCTACCAGCACAGATACGCAGTATTTT
CDR3aa: CASARWATSTDTQYF

j_gene: TRBJ2-5
d_gene: TRBD2
abundance: NA
v_gene: TRBV29-1
len: 14
CDR3nt: TGCAGCGCCGGGGGACTAGCGAGGGGGGAGACCCAGTACTTC
CDR3aa: CSAGGLARGETQYF

j_gene: TRBJ2-7
d_gene: TRBD1
abundance: NA
v_gene: TRBV5-1
len: 15
CDR3nt: TGCGCCAGCAGCTGGGGGACAGGAATTTCCTACGAGCAGTACTTC
CDR3aa: CASSWGTGISYEQYF

j_gene: TRBJ2-2
d_gene: NA
abundance: NA
v_gene: TRBV10-1
len: 18
CDR3nt: TGCGCCAGCAGTGAGTCCCTTGGCAGGGCATCGAACACCGGGGAGCTGTTTTTT
CDR3aa: CASSESLGRASNTGELFF

j_gene: TRBJ1-2
d_gene: NA
abundance: NA
v_gene: TRBV29-1
len: 10
CDR3nt: TGCAGCGTTGGGACAGAAGGCTACACCTTC
CDR3aa: CSVGTEGYTF

j_gene: TRBJ1-5
d_gene: TRBD1
abundance: once
v_gene: TRBV25-1
len: 15
CDR3nt: TGTGCCAGCAGTGCTGGGACAGGGGCCGGAAGTCCCCAGCATTTT
CDR3aa: CASSAGTGAGSPQHF

j_gene: TRBJ2-3
d_gene: TRBD2
abundance: NA
v_gene: TRBV5-4
len: 16
CDR3nt: TGTGCCAGCAGCCCCCCGGGAGCGGGAGACACAGATACGCAGTATTTT
CDR3aa: CASSPPGAGDTDTQYF

j_gene: TRBJ2-5
d_gene: NA
abundance: NA
v_gene: TRBV30
len: 13
CDR3nt: TGTGCCTGGAGCATAGAGTACCAAGAGACCCAGTACTTC
CDR3aa: CAWSIEYQETQYF

j_gene: TRBJ1-5
d_gene: NA
abundance: NA
v_gene: TRBV13
len: 17
CDR3nt: TGTGCCAGCAGCTTAAGCGCCGGGACATATAGCAATCAGCCCCAGCATTTT
CDR3aa: CASSLSAGTYSNQPQHF

j_gene: TRBJ1-1
d_gene: NA
abundance: NA
v_gene: TRBV6-6
len: 14
CDR3nt: TGTGCCAGCAGTTACTCAGACAAGAACACTGAAGCTTTCTTT
CDR3aa: CASSYSDKNTEAFF

j_gene: TRBJ1-4
d_gene: NA
abundance: NA
v_gene: TRBV25-1
len: 14
CDR3nt: TGTGCCAGCAGTGAGGGGGCTCTTAATGAAAAACTGTTTTTT
CDR3aa: CASSEGALNEKLFF

j_gene: TRBJ1-5
d_gene: NA
abundance: NA
v_gene: TRBV19
len: 13
CDR3nt: TGTGCCAGTACCCAACAGGGCGCTCAGCCCCAGCATTTT
CDR3aa: CASTQQGAQPQHF

j_gene: TRBJ2-1
d_gene: NA
abundance: NA
v_gene: TRBV2
len: 11
CDR3nt: TGTGCCAGCGGACAGTACAATGAGCAGTTCTTC
CDR3aa: CASGQYNEQFF

j_gene: TRBJ2-1
d_gene: NA
abundance: NA
v_gene: TRBV5-4
len: 14
CDR3nt: TGTGCCAGCAGCGGGCGGGATAAGCTCAATGAGCAGTTCTTC
CDR3aa: CASSGRDKLNEQFF

j_gene: TRBJ2-7
d_gene: TRBD2
abundance: NA
v_gene: TRBV19
len: 16
CDR3nt: TGTGCCAGTAGCATGGGACTAGCGGGAGAGATCTACGAGCAGTACTTC
CDR3aa: CASSMGLAGEIYEQYF

j_gene: TRBJ2-7
d_gene: TRBD2
abundance: NA
v_gene: TRBV11-1
len: 14
CDR3nt: TGTGCCAGCAGCCCGGGACTATTAACCTACGAGCAGTACTTC
CDR3aa: CASSPGLLTYEQYF

j_gene: TRBJ1-2
d_gene: TRBD1
abundance: NA
v_gene: TRBV30
len: 17
CDR3nt: TGTGCCTGGAGTAGTTATTGGGAACGGGACAGGGAGACTGGCTACACCTTC
CDR3aa: CAWSSYWERDRETGYTF

j_gene: TRBJ2-3
d_gene: TRBD2
abundance: NA
v_gene: TRBV7-2
len: 16
CDR3nt: TGTGCCAGCAGTCCCACGGGGAGCGGGAAGACAGATACGCAGTATTTT
CDR3aa: CASSPTGSGKTDTQYF

j_gene: TRBJ2-7
d_gene: TRBD1
abundance: once
v_gene: TRBV7-7
len: 15
CDR3nt: TGTGCCAGCAGCTTGGGGACAGGGTCTGCCTACGAGCAGTACTTC
CDR3aa: CASSLGTGSAYEQYF

j_gene: TRBJ2-3
d_gene: NA
abundance: NA
v_gene: TRBV5-1
len: 15
CDR3nt: TGCGCCAGCAGCTTGTGGGGCTCCCACACAGATACGCAGTATTTT
CDR3aa: CASSLWGSHTDTQYF

j_gene: TRBJ2-1
d_gene: TRBD2
abundance: NA
v_gene: TRBV12-5
len: 20
CDR3nt: TGTGCTAGTAGTGACAAGGGGGGAGGGACTAGCGGGAGGACCTACAATGAGCAGTTCTTC
CDR3aa: CASSDKGGGTSGRTYNEQFF

j_gene: TRBJ2-7
d_gene: NA
abundance: NA
v_gene: TRBV5-1
len: 15
CDR3nt: TGCGCCAGCAGCTTGGATAGCACGGGTGGAAGGGAGCAGTACTTC
CDR3aa: CASSLDSTGGREQYF

j_gene: TRBJ2-6
d_gene: NA
abundance: NA
v_gene: TRBV6-6
len: 15
CDR3nt: TGTGCCAGCAGTTACACGGGGTCTGGGGCCAACGTCCTGACTTTC
CDR3aa: CASSYTGSGANVLTF

j_gene: TRBJ2-1
d_gene: TRBD2
abundance: NA
v_gene: TRBV9
len: 16
CDR3nt: TGTGCCAGCAGCGTAGGCGGCGGGAGTAGCTACAATGAGCAGTTCTTC
CDR3aa: CASSVGGGSSYNEQFF

j_gene: TRBJ2-7
d_gene: TRBD2
abundance: NA
v_gene: TRBV7-8
len: 16
CDR3nt: TGTGCCAGCAGTTCTGGACTAGCGGGCAACTCCTACGAGCAGTACTTC
CDR3aa: CASSSGLAGNSYEQYF

j_gene: TRBJ2-7
d_gene: TRBD2
abundance: NA
v_gene: TRBV2
len: 14
CDR3nt: TGTGCCAGCAGCGGGAGGTACCTCTCCTACGAGCAGTACTTC
CDR3aa: CASSGRYLSYEQYF

j_gene: TRBJ2-7
d_gene: TRBD1
abundance: NA
v_gene: TRBV5-8
len: 14
CDR3nt: TGTGCCAGCAGTTGGGACAGGGGGGGCTACGAGCAGTACTTC
CDR3aa: CASSWDRGGYEQYF

j_gene: TRBJ2-5
d_gene: TRBD1
abundance: once
v_gene: TRBV7-3
len: 15
CDR3nt: TGTGCCAGCAGCCCAGAGGGGACAGGGGAAGAGACCCAGTACTTC
CDR3aa: CASSPEGTGEETQYF

j_gene: TRBJ1-3
d_gene: TRBD1
abundance: NA
v_gene: TRBV11-2
len: 14
CDR3nt: TGTGCCAGCAGCTCCTTGACAGGGGGGAACACCATATATTTT
CDR3aa: CASSSLTGGNTIYF

j_gene: TRBJ1-5
d_gene: NA
abundance: NA
v_gene: TRBV27
len: 12
CDR3nt: TGTGCCAGCAGGCGGGGCAATCAGCCCCAGCATTTT
CDR3aa: CASRRGNQPQHF

j_gene: TRBJ2-3
d_gene: NA
abundance: NA
v_gene: TRBV10-3
len: 15
CDR3nt: TGTGCCATCAGTGAGGTCAAGGGAGGCACAGATACGCAGTATTTT
CDR3aa: CAISEVKGGTDTQYF

j_gene: TRBJ2-3
d_gene: TRBD2
abundance: NA
v_gene: TRBV11-3
len: 14
CDR3nt: TGTGCCAGCAGAACTGCGGGGGGCGGAGTTGCGCAGTATTTT
CDR3aa: CASRTAGGGVAQYF

j_gene: TRBJ1-1
d_gene: NA
abundance: few
v_gene: TRBV28
len: 15
CDR3nt: TGTGCCAGCAGTTTGGGGCACGCCATGAACACTGAAGCTTTCTTT
CDR3aa: CASSLGHAMNTEAFF

j_gene: TRBJ2-3
d_gene: NA
abundance: NA
v_gene: TRBV4-1
len: 15
CDR3nt: TGCGCCAGCAGCCAAGAGACACGGGGGATAGATACGCAGTATTTT
CDR3aa: CASSQETRGIDTQYF

j_gene: TRBJ2-7
d_gene: NA
abundance: NA
v_gene: TRBV7-2
len: 15
CDR3nt: TGTGCCAGCAGCTTAGCGGACCAGGGGAGCTACGAGCAGTACTTC
CDR3aa: CASSLADQGSYEQYF

j_gene: TRBJ1-2
d_gene: TRBD1
abundance: NA
v_gene: TRBV5-1
len: 13
CDR3nt: TGCGCCAGCAGCGCCGGACAGGGTTATGGCTACACCTTC
CDR3aa: CASSAGQGYGYTF

j_gene: TRBJ1-1
d_gene: TRBD1
abundance: NA
v_gene: TRBV18
len: 14
CDR3nt: TGTGCCAGCTCACCCCGGGACAGTGACACTGAAGCTTTCTTT
CDR3aa: CASSPRDSDTEAFF

j_gene: TRBJ2-2
d_gene: NA
abundance: NA
v_gene: TRBV5-1
len: 15
CDR3nt: TGCGCCAGCAGCTTGAGGCCGGGGGACACCGGGGAGCTGTTTTTT
CDR3aa: CASSLRPGDTGELFF

j_gene: TRBJ1-1
d_gene: TRBD1
abundance: NA
v_gene: TRBV19
len: 14
CDR3nt: TGTGCCAGTATTAAAGACAGGGAGAACACTGAAGCTTTCTTT
CDR3aa: CASIKDRENTEAFF

j_gene: TRBJ2-7
d_gene: TRBD2
abundance: NA
v_gene: TRBV4-1
len: 16
CDR3nt: TGCGCCAGCAGCCAAGATTTCAGCGGGAGAGGATACGAGCAGTACTTC
CDR3aa: CASSQDFSGRGYEQYF

j_gene: TRBJ2-7
d_gene: TRBD1
abundance: NA
v_gene: TRBV27
len: 14
CDR3nt: TGTGCCAGCAGTTCCCGGGACAGTATCTACGAGCAGTACTTC
CDR3aa: CASSSRDSIYEQYF

j_gene: TRBJ2-2
d_gene: TRBD2
abundance: NA
v_gene: TRBV4-2
len: 18
CDR3nt: TGTGCCAGCAGCCAATTAAAACTAGCGGGAGGAACCACCGGGGAGCTGTTTTTT
CDR3aa: CASSQLKLAGGTTGELFF

j_gene: TRBJ2-1
d_gene: TRBD2
abundance: NA
v_gene: TRBV25-1
len: 14
CDR3nt: TGTGCCAGCAGTGATGAGGGAGGGAGTTATGAGCAGTTCTTC
CDR3aa: CASSDEGGSYEQFF

j_gene: TRBJ1-2
d_gene: NA
abundance: NA
v_gene: TRBV5-1
len: 17
CDR3nt: TGCGCCAGCAGCTTGGGTTTCGGCGCAGACATTCGCTATGGCTACACCTTC
CDR3aa: CASSLGFGADIRYGYTF